The 19 T cell receptor beta chains below were found in one sample sequenced in a study of blood T cell repertoires in COVID-19 (dated by TCRdb to the early 2020s). Preparation of the library involved the immunoSEQ multiplex PCR assay. TCRdb took over this immuneACCESS table, retaining in-frame rearrangements with V and J assigned. Such tables are incomplete; in checked studies, under half of the missing clones stem from an unresolved V gene, and the remainder is unexplained. The sample table contains some 210,000 clones; only one count was recorded for 80% of them. The ten largest clones add up to about 4% of the sample. Source material: PBMCs or T cells enriched from blood (not recorded which). The receptor source for this set is a man younger than 45 with acute COVID-19.

The sample holds many counts of this clone. The V call is TRBV7-9, the J call TRBJ2-5, with a possible D match to TRBD2 (5 bases). Germline CDR1 is SEHNR and CDR2 is FQNEAQ (reference sequence). The V and J ends lost 6 bases and 2 bases respectively, with 13 bases between them. The CDR3 is made up of 14 amino acids. CDR3 sequence reads: CASSYGKVQETQYF. The CDR3 DNA reads as TGTGCCAGCAGTTACGGGAAAGTTCAAGAGACCCAGTACTTC.

The gene calls are TRBV25-1 and TRBJ1-6; D possibly corresponds to TRBD1 (5 bases). The CDR3 runs 17 residues. With 5 bases removed from V and 6 bases from J, the gap between germline ends came to 20 bases. CDR1 is MGHDK and CDR2 is SYGVNS in the germline V gene. The CDR3 here is CASSWDGGTVGNSPLHF. The DNA of the CDR3 is TGTGCCAGCAGTTGGGATGGGGGGACCGTTGGTAATTCACCCCTCCACTTT. The variable domain in full, with the rest retrieved from reference TRBV25-1 and TRBJ1-6, is EADIYQTPRYLVIGTGKKITLECSQTMGHDKMYWYQQDPGMELHLIHYSYGVNSTEKGDLSSESTVSRIRTEHFPLTLESARPSHTSQYLCASSWDGGTVGNSPLHFGNGTRLTVT.

The chain employs TRBV6-5 and TRBJ1-6; D uncertain. The CDR3 has 15 amino acids. Germline V gene sequence: CDR1 MNHEY, CDR2 SVGAGI. V was pared by 2 bases and J by 11 bases, with 16 bases between. The CDR3 region has the DNA TGTGCCAGCAGTTACAAGGCAGGTCATAGGACACCCCTCCACTTT. This sequence encodes CASSYKAGHRTPLHF.

This clone was detected once. V is TRBV2 and J is TRBJ2-3, with D perhaps TRBD1 (5 bases). This CDR3 has 15 residues. V lost 3 bases, J lost 8 bases, and 18 bases lay in between. Germline CDR1 reads SNHLY; CDR2 reads FYNNEI. CDR3 protein: CASSESKGFTSTQYF. CDR3 bases: TGTGCCAGCAGTGAGTCCAAGGGGTTCACGAGTACGCAGTATTTT.

CDR3 bases: TGTGCCAGCAGCTCGTCAGACAGCCGGGGGGGAGAGACCCAGTACTTC. This gives the protein CASSSSDSRGGETQYF. This chain links TRBV3-1 (or the pseudogene TRBV3-2) with TRBJ2-5; 8 positions agree with TRBD2. In germline, CDR1 is LGHDT, CDR2 YNNKEL (reference sequence). J gave up 4 bases and V 5 bases, and 12 bases lay outside the gene matches. There are 16 residues in the CDR3.

This clone was seen only once. Other DNA sequences in the same sample also yield this CDR3. This rearrangement joins TRBV5-1 to TRBJ2-2, with TRBD1 matching 7 bases. There are 14 residues in the CDR3. V was pared by 4 bases and J by 2 bases, with 2 bases of the junction left unmatched. Germline CDR1 is SGHRS and CDR2 is YFSETQ. Here the CDR3 DNA reads TGCGCCAGCAGCCGGGACAGTAACACCGGGGAGCTGTTTTTT. Translating it yields CASSRDSNTGELFF.

This clone was observed a handful of times. CDR3 in DNA: TGTGCCAGCAGTGGACAGGCCATTAATTCACCCCTCCACTTT. The encoded protein is CASSGQAINSPLHF. The chain employs TRBV2 and TRBJ1-6; tentative D call: TRBD1 (6 bases). V lost 4 bases and J 6 bases, leaving 10 bases between the germline ends. Germline CDR1 is SNHLY and CDR2 is FYNNEI. The CDR3 has 14 residues.

The chain recombines TRBV7-3 with TRBJ2-5; D is perhaps TRBD1 (6 bases). Trimming left V 5 bases short and J 6 bases short, with 16 bases between. Germline V gene data show CDR1 as SGHTA and CDR2 as FQGTGA. The CDR3 spans 14 residues. DNA for the CDR3: TGTGCCAGCAGCGAGACAGGAGTAGAGCAGACCCAGTACTTC. It codes for CASSETGVEQTQYF.

The chain couples TRBV9 to TRBJ2-1, with TRBD2 identical over 8 bases. Germline-derived CDR1 and CDR2 are SGDLS and YYNGEE. Losses at the gene ends were 3 bases for V and 5 bases for J; bases not matched to a gene: 10. This CDR3 region has 16 residues. DNA for the CDR3: TGTGCCAGCAGCGAGAGCCGGGGGGGCCGAAACAATGAGCAGTTCTTC. Its translation: CASSESRGGRNNEQFF.

This clone has more than one count but fewer than ten. V usage is TRBV7-2 and J usage is TRBJ1-6; the D is unclear. Trimming removed 3 bases at V and 9 bases at J, with 15 bases between. This CDR3 comprises 15 residues. Germline V gene lookup returns CDR1 SGHTA and CDR2 FQGNSA. The CDR3 DNA reads as TGTGCCAGCAGCTTTAGCGGGGTGGATCGTTCACCCCTCCACTTT. It translates to CASSFSGVDRSPLHF.

About this clone itself: The sample holds other DNA sequences that translate to the same CDR3. The chain uses TRBV19 and TRBJ2-7; 9 bases match TRBD2. Germline V gives CDR1 LNHDA, CDR2 SQIVND (reference sequence). The CDR3 has 14 amino acids. V shed 3 bases and J 3 bases; nucleotides not matched to a gene: 3. The CDR3 DNA is TGTGCCAGTAGTATCCGAGCGGGGGGCTACGAGCAGTACTTC. Protein product: CASSIRAGGYEQYF. The complete variable domain, with remaining parts taken from reference TRBV19 and TRBJ2-7, reads DGGITQSPKYLFRKEGQNVTLSCEQNLNHDAMYWYRQDPGQGLRLIYYSQIVNDFQKGDIAEGYSVSREKKESFPLTVTSAQKNPTAFYLCASSIRAGGYEQYFGPGTRLTVT.

The chain carries TRBV5-4 and TRBJ1-2; D perhaps matches TRBD1 (6 bases). Germline V gives CDR1 SGHNT, CDR2 YYREEE (reference sequence). V lost 4 bases, J lost 1 base, and 17 bases lay in between. The CDR3 runs 16 residues. CDR3 nucleotide sequence: TGTGCCAGCAGCGACGCGTCCAGGGGCCTTAACTATGGCTACACCTTC. Amino acid sequence: CASSDASRGLNYGYTF.

Turning to this clone: Within the sample, other DNA sequences also encode this same CDR3. The chain is built from TRBV2 and TRBJ1-3; no clear D gene. CDR1 and CDR2 from the germline V gene are SNHLY and FYNNEI. CDR3 length: 13 amino acids. Trimming cost V 6 bases and J 0 bases, with 6 bases left between them. CDR3 DNA: TGTGCCAGCAGCCTAAGCTCTGGAAACACCATATATTTT. This sequence encodes CASSLSSGNTIYF.

The rearrangement links TRBV19 to TRBJ1-2; 8 bases agree with TRBD1. This CDR3 is built from 14 residues. Trimming cost V 7 bases and J 1 base; bases outside gene matches: 5. Looked up from germline, CDR1 is LNHDA and CDR2 is SQIVND (reference sequence). The CDR3 DNA reads TGTGCCAGTACCTCCGGACAGGGTAACTATGGCTACACCTTC. Its translation is CASTSGQGNYGYTF.

This clone showed up just a few times. The CDR3 region has the DNA TGTGCCAGTAGTCTTGTTTCCGGGACTGAGCAGTACTTC. Residues: CASSLVSGTEQYF. The chain links TRBV19 to TRBJ2-7, with D tentatively TRBD2 (6 bases). Germline CDR1 is LNHDA and CDR2 is SQIVND (reference sequence). The CDR3 consists of 13 residues. The V end lost 5 bases, the J end lost 7 bases, and 15 bases lay between the germline ends.

V is TRBV4-2 and J is TRBJ2-1; D is uncertain. Germline CDR1 is LGHNA and CDR2 is YNFKEQ. V was cut by 0 bases and J by 10 bases, with 13 bases left in between. CDR3 length equals 14 residues. The CDR3 DNA sequence: TGTGCCAGCAGCCAAGAGGGCAGGCCCCCCGAGCAGTTCTTC. It is translated as CASSQEGRPPEQFF.

The chain couples TRBV6-5 to TRBJ2-7, with 12 positions matching TRBD2. CDR3 length: 14 amino acids. Trimming took 11 bases from V and 7 from J; bases not matched to a gene: 12. Germline loops: CDR1 MNHEY, CDR2 SVGAGI. DNA of the CDR3: TGTGCCGTTGTACTAGCGGGGGGTTTAGGAGAGCAGTACTTC. Its protein product is CAVVLAGGLGEQYF.

V and J are TRBV12-3 or TRBV12-4 and TRBJ1-2, with D tentatively TRBD1 (6 bases). V lost 1 base and J 7 bases, leaving 10 bases between the germline ends. The CDR3 loop spans 13 amino acids. The CDR3 DNA sequence: TGTGCCAGCAGTTTAGGGGGGCCGGGTGGCTACACCTTC. Residues: CASSLGGPGGYTF.

The chain carries TRBV5-1 and TRBJ2-2, with D tentatively TRBD2 (6 bases). Trimming took off 4 bases at V and 3 bases at J, with 10 bases between the two ends. Looked up from germline, CDR1 is SGHRS and CDR2 is YFSETQ. There are 14 residues in the CDR3. CDR3 in DNA: TGCGCCAGCAGCGGCGGGATCTACACCGGGGAGCTGTTTTTT. Translation gives CASSGGIYTGELFF.